The rows below give T cell receptor beta chains drawn from one sample of a study of monozygotic twins with inflammatory bowel disease. With the 5' RACE reads reprocessed, TCRdb shows one record per CDR3 protein and no DNA. The data include about 380,000 distinct CDR3 sequences; the top ten clones carry 2% to 3%. Specimen: blood. These TCRs come from a human donor with ulcerative colitis or Crohn's disease, or a healthy co-twin of an affected twin (not recorded which). Both conserved end residues are part of each CDR3.

TRBV7-3,TRBJ1-6,CASRSDRLGNSPLHF
TRBV11-2,TRBJ1-1,CASSYQGGNTEAFF
TRBV27,TRBJ2-7,CASSPVTSYEQYF
TRBV20-1,TRBJ2-5,CSANLGNQETQYF
TRBV12-3/TRBV12-4,TRBJ1-5,CASSFSQSNQPQHF
TRBV7-2,TRBJ2-5,CASSEYIVGETQYF
TRBV18,TRBJ2-1,CASSFGEGANYNEQFF
TRBV11-2,TRBJ2-5,CASSLVDRYQGETQYF
TRBV12-3/TRBV12-4,TRBJ2-7,CASSFSILRDTTYEQYF
TRBV5-1,TRBJ1-2,CASSLVTDYGYTF
TRBV20-1,TRBJ2-7,CSARDLVGPMGEQYF
TRBV19,TRBJ2-1,CASSIGRGGFGEQFF
TRBV5-1,TRBJ2-5,CASTEGWETQYF
TRBV29-1,TRBJ1-2,CSVDWGEGTGVSYGYTF
TRBV6-5,TRBJ2-3,CASSYPGTDTQYF
TRBV12-3/TRBV12-4,TRBJ2-1,CASSSSASGGNLFF
TRBV5-1,TRBJ2-2,CASSSRGANTGELFF
TRBV12-3/TRBV12-4,TRBJ1-6,CASSYDRLGLTLHF
TRBV2,TRBJ1-1,CASSVSGTYTEAFF
TRBV24-1,TRBJ2-1,CATSDSGGSRTYNEQFF
TRBV12-3/TRBV12-4,TRBJ2-1,CASSPGAGSSRYDNEQFF
TRBV4-1,TRBJ2-1,CASSQPGPLFYNEQFF
TRBV20-1,TRBJ1-6,CSARTTGSYNSPLHF
TRBV7-9,TRBJ1-2,CASSLGQGAYGYTF
TRBV6-2/TRBV6-3,TRBJ1-6,CASTTPQRVSPLHF
TRBV5-1,TRBJ1-5,CASSLAGGGGSQHF
TRBV28,TRBJ2-5,CASRTVREAQYF
TRBV18,TRBJ2-3,CASSPPVSDTQYF
TRBV30,TRBJ2-7,CACGTGDYEQYF
TRBV4-1,TRBJ1-2,CASSPTRQVRATFNYGYTF
TRBV4-3,TRBJ2-7,CASSQETNRFYEQYF
TRBV12-3/TRBV12-4,TRBJ1-1,CASRQTGQRLMNTEAFF
TRBV7-9,TRBJ2-5,CASSSLAGGLTQYF
TRBV9,TRBJ2-1,CASSYREGEQFF
TRBV12-3/TRBV12-4,TRBJ1-1,CASSPEGSIITEAFF
TRBV5-6,TRBJ2-7,CASSLYGTTSTYEQYF
TRBV7-3,TRBJ1-1,CASSAGQGVTEAFF